This T cell receptor (beta chain) came from a study of blood T cell repertoires in COVID-19. Whole-study context: From T cells, B-cell-depleted T cells, or PBMCs came the material, which was cDNA or gDNA.

Method: immunoSEQ multiplex PCR; TCRdb's copy keeps in-frame clones and lacks some. This table holds about 23,000 clones, roughly 88% found once. With 0 bases clipped from V and 5 bases from J, the junction kept 12 bases outside the gene matches. Germline lookup yields CDR1 WNHNN and CDR2 SYGVQD (reference sequence). The CDR3 loop spans 18 amino acids. The genes are TRBV10-1 and TRBJ2-3; TRBD2 matches 9 bases. What was sequenced was peripheral blood. The receptor was isolated from a man between 65 and 80 years old in a cohort sampled during active COVID-19. The CDR3 region has the DNA TGCGCCAGCAGTGAGTCCGGGGGTTTAGCGGGAGTGATAGATACGCAGTATTTT. Its protein product is CASSESGGLAGVIDTQYF.